Each of the 31 T cell receptor beta chains below was sequenced from the same sample in a study of cytomegalovirus exposure and HLA in healthy donors. Primers included in the PCR were 60 Vbeta and 13 Jbeta primers. The table came from immunoSEQ multiplex PCR; TCRdb's copy has only in-frame clones and leaves some out. In the table there are 65,000 to 80,000 clones, approximately 74% of which are singletons. Sequenced material: PBMCs. These TCRs come from a man aged 35 to 55 in good health and CMV-seropositive.

The rearrangement uses TRBV29-1 and TRBJ2-1, with 12 positions matching TRBD2. CDR1 is SQVTM and CDR2 is ANQGSEA in the germline V gene. This CDR3 is 14 amino acids long. CDR3 protein: CSLGTSGRFYEQFF. In nucleotides, the CDR3 is TGCAGTCTAGGCACTAGCGGGAGGTTCTATGAGCAGTTCTTC.

This clone turned up a few times. V usage is TRBV6-1 and J usage is TRBJ1-4; D is unclear. Trimming removed 3 bases from V and 11 bases from J, with 10 bases in between. In germline, CDR1 is MNHNS, CDR2 SASEGT. The CDR3 covers 12 residues. The CDR3 DNA sequence: TGTGCCAGCAGTGACTCTCTGAGGAAACTGTTTTTT. It is translated as CASSDSLRKLFF.

The chain is built from TRBV5-1 and TRBJ1-1; 8 bases align to TRBD1. Per germline, CDR1 SGHRS and CDR2 YFSETQ. The CDR3 runs to 16 residues. V lost 3 bases to trimming and J lost 1 base; unmatched junction nucleotides: 8. CDR3 protein: CASSSGTGLGNTEAFF. CDR3 coding DNA: TGCGCCAGCAGCTCGGGGACAGGATTGGGGAACACTGAAGCTTTCTTT.

The chain carries TRBV5-1 and TRBJ2-1, with 8 nucleotides matching TRBD1. The CDR3 is 15 amino acids. V lost 1 base, J lost 5 bases, and 5 bases stayed unmatched. Germline values: CDR1 SGHRS, CDR2 YFSETQ. The CDR3 DNA is TGCGCCAGCAGCTTGAGGCAGGGGGCAAACAATGAGCAGTTCTTC. Translating gives CASSLRQGANNEQFF.

This chain joins TRBV28 and TRBJ1-2; TRBD1 matches at 7 bases. Per the germline V gene, CDR1 is MDHEN and CDR2 is SYDVKM. This CDR3 region has 14 residues. V shed 6 bases, J shed 3 bases, and the junction held 7 bases outside the gene matches. The CDR3 region has the DNA TGTGCCAGCAGCCTAAGGGGGCGGGACTATGGCTACACCTTC. Its protein is CASSLRGRDYGYTF.

This clone was seen only a few times. The rearrangement uses TRBV2 and TRBJ2-1, with D possibly being TRBD2 (6 bases). Germline values: CDR1 SNHLY, CDR2 FYNNEI. V was pared by 6 bases and J by 1 base, with 7 bases between. The CDR3 has 13 residues. CDR3 sequence: CASSRESYNEQFF. DNA for the CDR3: TGTGCCAGCAGCCGGGAGTCCTACAATGAGCAGTTCTTC.

The table lists this clone with a few counts. The J gene is TRBJ2-7, the V gene TRBV2, with D possibly matching TRBD2 (5 bases). Per the germline V gene, CDR1 is SNHLY and CDR2 is FYNNEI. The V end lost 7 bases, the J end lost 5 bases, and 12 bases lay between the germline ends. The CDR3 is 12 amino acids. The CDR3 bases are TGTGCCAGCAATTTAGGGAGCAACGAGCAGTACTTC. Translation gives CASNLGSNEQYF.

The J gene is TRBJ1-5, the V gene TRBV23-1, with 8 bases aligning to TRBD1. TRBV23-1 counts as an open reading frame of uncertain function. CDR3 size: 14 residues. Trimming removed 3 bases from V and 7 bases from J; junction bases left unmatched: 5. CDR3 protein: CASSQAGGEQPQHF. CDR3 coding DNA: TGCGCCAGCAGTCAGGCAGGGGGCGAACAGCCCCAGCATTTT.

This clone was found once. This chain connects TRBV6-6 to TRBJ2-2; TRBD1 might be the D (6 bases). V shed 5 bases and J shed 1 base, with 11 bases lying between them. The CDR3 has 15 amino acids. CDR1 is MNHNY, CDR2 SVGAGI, per germline (reference sequence). The CDR3 is CASSRPGQNTGELFF. In DNA, the CDR3 is TGTGCCAGCAGTCGTCCGGGACAGAACACCGGGGAGCTGTTTTTT.

The chain is built from TRBV30 and TRBJ1-1; D may be TRBD1 (6 bases). Trimming stripped 0 bases from V and 4 bases from J, with 9 bases between. CDR1 is GTSNPN, CDR2 SVGIG, per germline (reference sequence). The CDR3 runs to 13 residues. The CDR3 reads CAWSVTGSTEAFF. The CDR3 region has the DNA TGTGCCTGGAGTGTCACAGGGAGCACTGAAGCTTTCTTT.

CDR3 in amino acids: CAWTPENSYNSPLHF. In DNA, the CDR3 is TGTGCCTGGACCCCCGAGAACAGTTATAATTCACCCCTCCACTTT. The chain couples TRBV30 to TRBJ1-6; D gene ambiguous. Germline assignment: CDR1 GTSNPN and CDR2 SVGIG (reference sequence). The length of the CDR3 is 15 residues. V was trimmed by 4 bases and J by 4 bases, leaving 14 bases between them.

The rearrangement uses TRBV28 and TRBJ2-5, with D perhaps matching TRBD2 (5 bases). Trimming pared 6 bases from V and 7 bases from J, leaving 24 bases between. The CDR3 contains 16 residues. Germline V CDR1 and CDR2: MDHEN, SYDVKM. The CDR3 sequence: CASRPGVARRRGTQYF. The CDR3, as DNA: TGTGCCAGCAGACCCGGGGTAGCGAGACGCCGGGGGACCCAGTACTTC.

This chain links TRBV5-5 with TRBJ1-1, with TRBD1 matching over 8 bases. The CDR3 covers 15 residues. Trimming at V came to 5 bases and at J to 0 bases, leaving 6 bases not matched to a gene. Germline CDR1 and CDR2: SGHKS and YYEKEE (reference sequence). This chain's CDR3 is CASRGAGQVNTEAFF. In nucleotides, the CDR3 is TGTGCCAGCAGAGGAGCGGGACAGGTGAACACTGAAGCTTTCTTT.

The CDR3 is CATSSGQLSYNEQFF. The CDR3 region has the DNA TGTGCCACCAGCAGTGGGCAGCTCTCCTACAATGAGCAGTTCTTC. The chain is built from TRBV15 and TRBJ2-1; no firm D call. V lost 3 bases and J lost 0, with 9 bases in between. CDR1 and CDR2 from the germline V gene are LNHNV and YYDKDF (reference sequence). CDR3 length: 15 amino acids.

This clone was seen only once. The CDR3, as DNA: TGCAGTGCCGCGGGACAGGGGGTTTACACCTTC. Amino acids: CSAAGQGVYTF. The V call is TRBV20-1, the J call TRBJ1-2, with 11 positions matching TRBD1. CDR1 DFQATT and CDR2 SNEGSKA come from the germline V gene (reference sequence). The ends lost 6 bases at V and 11 bases at J; junction bases unmatched: 5. This CDR3 spans 11 amino acids.

The sample holds a few counts of this clone. This chain joins TRBV15 and TRBJ2-7; TRBD2 aligns across 7 bases. Germline CDR1 LNHNV, CDR2 YYDKDF (reference sequence). The CDR3 length is 14 residues. V dropped 0 bases and J dropped 7; count of bases not matched to a gene: 6. In DNA, the CDR3 is TGTGCCACCAGCAGAGATCTGGGAGGGAGAGAGCAGTACTTC. This sequence encodes CATSRDLGGREQYF.

This rearrangement joins TRBV27 to TRBJ1-2, with TRBD1 matching over 10 bases. V lost 7 bases to trimming and J lost 6 bases; unmatched junction nucleotides: 20. CDR3 length equals 18 residues. In germline, CDR1 is MNHEY, CDR2 SMNVEV (reference sequence). This CDR3 is CASTPTVWTGGASHGYTF. The CDR3 nucleotides are TGTGCCAGCACCCCCACCGTTTGGACAGGGGGGGCTAGTCATGGCTACACCTTC.

The genes are TRBV11-3 and TRBJ2-2, with a possible D match to TRBD2 (5 bases). V shed 5 bases and J shed 0 bases, with 10 bases lying between them. CDR3 length: 15 residues. Germline V gene sequence: CDR1 SGHNT, CDR2 YENEEA. The CDR3 DNA reads as TGTGCCAGCAGCCAACTAGGTTCGAACACCGGGGAGCTGTTTTTT. Protein product: CASSQLGSNTGELFF.

The J gene is TRBJ1-4, the V gene TRBV19, with 8 bases lining up with TRBD1. CDR3 length equals 15 residues. V trimming: 3 bases; J trimming: 5 bases; junction bases outside the gene matches: 5. CDR1 LNHDA and CDR2 SQIVND come from the germline V gene (reference sequence). The CDR3 is CASSMGTGGNEKLFF. The DNA for the CDR3 is TGTGCCAGTAGTATGGGGACAGGCGGGAATGAAAAACTGTTTTTT.

The rearrangement uses TRBV4-2 and TRBJ1-1; 7 positions agree with TRBD1. V gave up 0 bases and J gave up 2 bases; unmatched junction bases: 9. Germline values: CDR1 LGHNA, CDR2 YNFKEQ. The length of the CDR3 is 17 residues. This CDR3 is CASSQDGQADLNTEAFF. DNA of the CDR3: TGTGCCAGCAGCCAAGATGGACAGGCCGACCTCAACACTGAAGCTTTCTTT.

The chain recombines TRBV5-1 with TRBJ2-1, with 7 bases fitting TRBD2. The germline V gene encodes CDR1 SGHRS and CDR2 YFSETQ. This CDR3 contains 15 residues. With 0 bases clipped from V and 10 bases from J, the junction kept 10 bases outside the gene matches. In nucleotides, the CDR3 is TGCGCCAGCAGCTTGGGGTTGGGACTACCAACGGAGCAGTTCTTC. Its protein product is CASSLGLGLPTEQFF.

V gene TRBV7-7 combines with J gene TRBJ1-4, with 8 positions matching TRBD1. The J segment lost 7 bases and the V segment lost 5 bases, leaving 9 bases of the junction unmatched. CDR1 and CDR2 from the germline V gene are SSHAT and FNYEAQ (reference sequence). The CDR3 totals 15 residues. The DNA for the CDR3 is TGTGCCAGCAGCGATACATCGACAGGGGTTGAAAAACTGTTTTTT. Translated, it gives CASSDTSTGVEKLFF.

The chain recombines TRBV19 with TRBJ2-1; 7 bases are a match to TRBD2. Germline CDR1 and CDR2: LNHDA and SQIVND (reference sequence). CDR3 length equals 14 residues. Trimming removed 7 bases from V and 7 bases from J; junction bases left unmatched: 10. The CDR3, as DNA: TGTGCCAGTACCCCTAGCGGAAACGGAAATGAGCAGTTCTTC. It specifies CASTPSGNGNEQFF. Full variable domain (outside the CDR3, taken from reference TRBV19 and TRBJ2-1): DGGITQSPKYLFRKEGQNVTLSCEQNLNHDAMYWYRQDPGQGLRLIYYSQIVNDFQKGDIAEGYSVSREKKESFPLTVTSAQKNPTAFYLCASTPSGNGNEQFFGPGTRLTVL.

The V gene is TRBV5-8, the J gene TRBJ1-4; 10 nucleotides line up with TRBD1. Germline loops: CDR1 SGHTS, CDR2 YDEGEE. CDR3 length: 14 amino acids. With V trimmed by 4 bases and J by 5 bases, 2 bases remained unmatched. Here the CDR3 DNA reads TGTGCCAGCAGCAAGGGACAGGGGAATGAAAAACTGTTTTTT. Its protein is CASSKGQGNEKLFF.

The chain uses TRBV30 and TRBJ2-1; 7 bases are a match to TRBD1. V lost 2 bases, J lost 4 bases, and 5 bases stayed unmatched. CDR1 is GTSNPN, CDR2 SVGIG, per germline (reference sequence). This CDR3 spans 14 amino acids. Here the CDR3 DNA reads TGTGCCTGGAGTAGAGGGGGACAGTACAATGAGCAGTTCTTC. Translating it yields CAWSRGGQYNEQFF.

This sequence joins TRBV28 and TRBJ2-7; TRBD2 matches 8 bases. Germline lookup yields CDR1 MDHEN and CDR2 SYDVKM. Trimming at V came to 8 bases and at J to 0 bases, leaving 6 bases not matched to a gene. The length of the CDR3 is 14 residues. The CDR3 DNA reads TGTGCCAGCTTTGGTAGCGGGAACTCCTACGAGCAGTACTTC. It codes for CASFGSGNSYEQYF.

This chain's CDR3 is CASSQELSGGYTF. The CDR3 DNA sequence: TGTGCCAGCAGCCAGGAACTAAGTGGGGGCTACACCTTC. The V gene is TRBV14, the J gene TRBJ1-2, with D unresolved. The V end lost 3 bases, the J end lost 8 bases, and 13 bases lay between the germline ends. From germline, CDR1 is SGHDN and CDR2 FVKESK. This CDR3 has 13 residues.

The rearrangement links TRBV2 to TRBJ2-1; 8 positions agree with TRBD2. Per the germline V gene, CDR1 is SNHLY and CDR2 is FYNNEI. The CDR3 runs 15 residues. V lost 1 base, J lost 1 base, and 0 bases stayed unmatched. The CDR3 here is CASSEGGRSYNEQFF. The CDR3 DNA reads TGTGCCAGCAGTGAAGGCGGGAGGTCCTACAATGAGCAGTTCTTC.

This chain links TRBV7-9 with TRBJ2-2, with 7 bases that match TRBD1. The CDR3 is 17 amino acids. Germline V CDR1 and CDR2: SEHNR, FQNEAQ (reference sequence). J gave up 5 bases and V 3 bases, and 12 bases lay outside the gene matches. CDR3 in amino acids: CASSFHTLVQGTGELFF. The CDR3 nucleotides are TGTGCCAGCAGCTTTCATACCTTGGTACAGGGGACCGGGGAGCTGTTTTTT.

The genes are TRBV21-1 and TRBJ2-5; the table gives TRBD1 as D, unverified against the DNA. TRBV21-1 is an annotated pseudogene. There are 13 residues in the CDR3. Here the CDR3 DNA reads TGTGCCAGCAGCAATAAAGAACACCAGACCCAGTACTTC. Translation gives CASSNKEHQTQYF.

The V and J genes are TRBV9 and TRBJ1-1, with TRBD1 as a possible D gene (5 bases). Germline CDR1 is SGDLS and CDR2 is YYNGEE. V dropped 2 bases and J dropped 2 bases, with 13 bases sitting between them. The CDR3 length is 15 residues. CDR3 sequence reads: CASSVTERGNTEAFF. The CDR3 DNA follows: TGTGCCAGCAGCGTGACAGAAAGGGGCAACACTGAAGCTTTCTTT.